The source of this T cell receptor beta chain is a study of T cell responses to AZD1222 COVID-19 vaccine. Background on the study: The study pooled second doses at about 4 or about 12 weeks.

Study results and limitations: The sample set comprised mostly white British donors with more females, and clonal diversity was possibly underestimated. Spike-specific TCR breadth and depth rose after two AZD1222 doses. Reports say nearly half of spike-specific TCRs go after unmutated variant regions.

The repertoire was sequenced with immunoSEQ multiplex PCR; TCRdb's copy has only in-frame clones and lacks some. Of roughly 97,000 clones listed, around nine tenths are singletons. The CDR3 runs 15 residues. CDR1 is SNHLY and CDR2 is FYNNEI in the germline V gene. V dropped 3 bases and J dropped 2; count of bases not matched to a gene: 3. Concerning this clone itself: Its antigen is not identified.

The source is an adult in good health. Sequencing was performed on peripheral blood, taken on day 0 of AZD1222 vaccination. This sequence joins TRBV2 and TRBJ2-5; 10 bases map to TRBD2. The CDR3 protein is CASSETSGLQETQYF. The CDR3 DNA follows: TGTGCCAGCAGTGAGACTAGCGGGCTACAAGAGACCCAGTACTTC.